These T cell receptor beta chains were read from a single sample in a study of response to subunit inactivated influenza vaccine. TCRdb called the RT-PCR reads again in MiXCR, with one record for every CDR3 protein. The repertoire has about 570,000 distinct CDR3 sequences, around 10% of them found once; the top ten carry approximately 11%. This sample was also put to use in a study of T cells expressing NK-cell markers.

The specimen was PBMCs from blood, collected on the day of vaccination. The receptors derive from a man aged 50-59 years who received an inactivated influenza vaccine. CDR3s leave out the opening cysteine and the closing phenylalanine or tryptophan. Fields, in order: V gene, J gene, clone size, CDR3 protein. Some rows mark clone size as missing; the rest say once, few, many or name a class of expanded clone.

v_gene: TRBV20-1; j_gene: TRBJ2-1; abundance: .; CDR3aa: SVAGNNEQF
v_gene: TRBV6-1; j_gene: TRBJ2-1; abundance: few; CDR3aa: ASSRLAGGQQF
v_gene: TRBV11-2; j_gene: TRBJ2-2; abundance: few; CDR3aa: ASSPPTLLNTGELF
v_gene: TRBV5-1; j_gene: TRBJ2-5; abundance: many; CDR3aa: ASSLMGTRQETQY
v_gene: TRBV20-1; j_gene: TRBJ2-7; abundance: .; CDR3aa: SAPDSGRNSYEQY
v_gene: TRBV29-1; j_gene: TRBJ2-5; abundance: .; CDR3aa: SVPLGGWETQY
v_gene: TRBV20-1; j_gene: TRBJ2-1; abundance: few; CDR3aa: SARPAGEARGEQF
v_gene: TRBV5-1; j_gene: TRBJ1-2; abundance: .; CDR3aa: ASSLDKQGSNYGYT
v_gene: TRBV27; j_gene: TRBJ2-2; abundance: few; CDR3aa: ASSPISGRSPLIGELF
v_gene: TRBV7-9; j_gene: TRBJ2-7; abundance: many; CDR3aa: ASSPRSDRGLYEQY
v_gene: TRBV4-3; j_gene: TRBJ2-2; abundance: few; CDR3aa: ASSQSFPDSTGELF
v_gene: TRBV20-1; j_gene: TRBJ2-2; abundance: few; CDR3aa: SAREYRTGGNTGELF
v_gene: TRBV9; j_gene: TRBJ2-7; abundance: few; CDR3aa: ASSTQDRSYEQY
v_gene: TRBV12-3/TRBV12-4; j_gene: TRBJ2-2; abundance: few; CDR3aa: ASSLRDRVKTGELF
v_gene: TRBV30; j_gene: TRBJ2-3; abundance: .; CDR3aa: AWSLGADTQY
v_gene: TRBV28; j_gene: TRBJ2-7; abundance: .; CDR3aa: ASSFTGTYEQY